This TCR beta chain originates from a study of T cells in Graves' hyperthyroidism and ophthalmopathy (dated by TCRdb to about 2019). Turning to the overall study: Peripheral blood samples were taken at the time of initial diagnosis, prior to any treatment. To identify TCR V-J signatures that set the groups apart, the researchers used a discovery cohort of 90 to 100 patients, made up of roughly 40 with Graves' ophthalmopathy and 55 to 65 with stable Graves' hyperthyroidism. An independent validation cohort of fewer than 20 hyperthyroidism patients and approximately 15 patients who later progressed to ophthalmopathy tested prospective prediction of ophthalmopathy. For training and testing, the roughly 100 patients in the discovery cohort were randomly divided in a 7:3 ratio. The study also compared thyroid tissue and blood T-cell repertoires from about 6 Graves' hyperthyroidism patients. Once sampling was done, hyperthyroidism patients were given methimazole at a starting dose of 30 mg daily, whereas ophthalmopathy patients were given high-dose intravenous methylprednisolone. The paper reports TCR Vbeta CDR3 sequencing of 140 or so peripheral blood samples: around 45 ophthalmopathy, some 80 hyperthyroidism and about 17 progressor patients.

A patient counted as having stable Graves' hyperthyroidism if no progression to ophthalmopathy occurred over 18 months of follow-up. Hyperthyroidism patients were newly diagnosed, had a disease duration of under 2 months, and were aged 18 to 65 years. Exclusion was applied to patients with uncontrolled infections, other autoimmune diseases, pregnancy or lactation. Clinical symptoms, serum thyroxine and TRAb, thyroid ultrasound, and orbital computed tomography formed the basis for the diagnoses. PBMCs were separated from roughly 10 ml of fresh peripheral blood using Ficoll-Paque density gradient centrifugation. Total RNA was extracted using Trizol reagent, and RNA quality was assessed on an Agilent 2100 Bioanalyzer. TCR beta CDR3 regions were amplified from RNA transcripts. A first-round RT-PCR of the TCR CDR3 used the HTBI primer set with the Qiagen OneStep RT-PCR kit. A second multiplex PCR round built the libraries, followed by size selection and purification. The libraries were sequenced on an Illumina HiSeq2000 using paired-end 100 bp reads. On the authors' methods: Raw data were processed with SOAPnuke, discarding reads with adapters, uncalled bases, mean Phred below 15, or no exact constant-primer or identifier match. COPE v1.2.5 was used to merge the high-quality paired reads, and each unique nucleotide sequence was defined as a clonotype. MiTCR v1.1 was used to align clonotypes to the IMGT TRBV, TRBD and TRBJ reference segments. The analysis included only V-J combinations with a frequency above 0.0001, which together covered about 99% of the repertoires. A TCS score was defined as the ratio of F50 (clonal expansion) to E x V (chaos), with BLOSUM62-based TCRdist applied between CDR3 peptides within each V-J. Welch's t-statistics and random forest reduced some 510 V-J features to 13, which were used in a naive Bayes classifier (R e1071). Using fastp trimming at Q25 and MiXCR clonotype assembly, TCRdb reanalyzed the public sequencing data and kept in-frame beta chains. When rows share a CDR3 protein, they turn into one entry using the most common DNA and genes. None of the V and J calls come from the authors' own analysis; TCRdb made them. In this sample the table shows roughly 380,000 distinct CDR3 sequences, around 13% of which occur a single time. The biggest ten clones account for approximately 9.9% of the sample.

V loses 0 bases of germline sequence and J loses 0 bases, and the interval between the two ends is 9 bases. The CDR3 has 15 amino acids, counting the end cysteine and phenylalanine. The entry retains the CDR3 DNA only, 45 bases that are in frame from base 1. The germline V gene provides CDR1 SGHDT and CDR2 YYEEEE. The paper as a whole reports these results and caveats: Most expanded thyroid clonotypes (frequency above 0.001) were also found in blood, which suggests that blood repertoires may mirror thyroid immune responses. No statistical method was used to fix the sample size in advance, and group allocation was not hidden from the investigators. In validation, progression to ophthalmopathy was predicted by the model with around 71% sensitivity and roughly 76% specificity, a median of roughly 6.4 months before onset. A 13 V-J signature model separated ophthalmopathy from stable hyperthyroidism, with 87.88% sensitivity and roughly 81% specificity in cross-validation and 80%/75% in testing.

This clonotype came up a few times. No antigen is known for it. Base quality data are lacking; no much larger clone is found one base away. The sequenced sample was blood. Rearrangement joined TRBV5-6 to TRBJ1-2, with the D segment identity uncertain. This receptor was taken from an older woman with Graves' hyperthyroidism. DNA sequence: TGTGCCAGCAGCTTGGCCAGCCTAGCTAACTATGGCTACACCTTC. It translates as CASSLASLANYGYTF.